This T cell receptor (beta chain) appears in the sequencing data of a study of blood T cell repertoires in COVID-19. Across the study: COVID-19 samples from acute and convalescent phases originated in the United States, Italy and Spain. The analysed material was cDNA or gDNA that came from T cells, B-cell-depleted T cells, or PBMCs.

In the original analysis: Researchers report that nucleated cell counts were estimated from reference gene primer amplification. Sequenced by immunoSEQ multiplex PCR; TCRdb stores in-frame clones only, minus some. V and J calls and clone size are those listed in that table; D and trimming were worked out from the DNA. The sample has under 150,000 clones; approximately 90% are singletons. Trimming left V 0 bases short and J 0 bases short, with 10 bases between. This CDR3 spans 15 amino acids. Per germline, CDR1 SGHRS and CDR2 YFSETQ. This TCR was sampled from a human donor in a cohort sampled during active COVID-19. The genes are TRBV5-1 and TRBJ2-7, with TRBD2 as a possible D gene (6 bases). Sequenced input: peripheral blood. In DNA form, the CDR3 reads TGCGCCAGCAGCTTGGAGGCGGGGAGCTCCTACGAGCAGTACTTC. This encodes CASSLEAGSSYEQYF.